The 22 T cell receptor beta chains listed next were all sequenced from one sample in a study of tissue T cells after allogeneic stem cell transplantation. The sample's time point: mouse harvest day 14 after allogeneic transplant. Each mouse received 10^7 T-cell-depleted marrow cells plus 10^6 splenic CD5+ T cells by tail vein. The repertoire was sequenced with immunoSEQ multiplex PCR; TCRdb's copy has only in-frame clones and lacks some. Counted here are some 8,000 clones, less than 45% occurring once; the ten biggest clones make up roughly 3.5%. Sequenced: skin. These receptor sequences come from a female BALB/c mouse given C57BL/6 T cells with graft-versus-host disease after an allogeneic hematopoietic cell transplant.

This clone was counted only a few times. The gene names here belong to mouse. The read gets to within 1 residue of the CDR3 end, and the germline J gene fills in the rest. The chain employs TRBV26 and TRBJ1-3; TRBD1 matches at 9 bases. Per the germline V gene, CDR1 is KGHPV and CDR2 is FQNQEV (reference sequence). This CDR3 has 14 residues. The V gene end was trimmed by 4 bases and the J gene end by 5 bases; junction bases not matched to a gene: 3. CDR3 residues: CASSPGQGRNTLYF. The CDR3 DNA, read in part, is TGTGCCAGCAGTCCGGGACAGGGTAGAAATACGCTCTAT. The full variable domain, its missing parts supplied by reference TRBV26 and TRBJ1-3, is NSKVIQTPRYLVKGQGQKAKMRCIPEKGHPVVFWYQQNKNNEFKFLINFQNQEVLQQIDMTEKRFSAECPSNSPCSLEIQSSEAGDSALYLCASSPGQGRNTLYFGEGSRLIVV.

Of note for this clone: Gene names and germline match the mouse. Sequencing ends 1 residue short of the CDR3 end; the germline J gene provides the rest. The chain has TRBV26 and TRBJ1-2, with D unresolved. Trimming took 0 bases from V and 0 from J, leaving 2 bases between them. CDR3 length: 13 amino acids. Germline loops: CDR1 KGHPV, CDR2 FQNQEV (reference sequence). The CDR3 sequence: CASSLSTNSDYTF. The sequenced CDR3 bases are TGTGCCAGCAGTCTGTCAACAAACTCCGACTACACC.

About this clone: The genes and germline here are from mouse. The read comes to an end 1 residue before the CDR3 does, leaving the germline J gene to fill in the end. The chain is built from TRBV3 and TRBJ1-1; D remains unclear. From germline, CDR1 is SNHLY and CDR2 FYNGKV (reference sequence). V lost 2 bases and J lost 1, with 2 bases in between. This CDR3 contains 12 residues. The DNA read from the CDR3 is TGTGCCAGCAGCTTAAGAAACACAGAAGTCTTC. It codes for CASSLRNTEVF. In full, the CDR3 reads CASSLRNTEVFF.

Regarding this clone: Genes and germline are mouse. The read terminates 1 residue ahead of where the CDR3 ends, so the germline J gene completes it. The V gene is TRBV12-1, the J gene TRBJ2-5; D may correspond to TRBD1 or TRBD2 (5 bases each). Trimming shortened V by 0 bases and J by 6 bases, and 9 bases separated the two germline ends. This CDR3 contains 13 residues. The germline CDR1 and CDR2 sequences are SGHSN and HYEKVE. The DNA read from the CDR3 is TGTGCCAGCTCTCTCGGTGGGGCGGACACCCAGTAC. This encodes CASSLGGADTQY. Given in full, the CDR3 is CASSLGGADTQYF.

This clone rates as medium-sized. Genes here carry mouse names. Read sequence stops 1 residue before the CDR3 end, and the germline J gene provides the missing end. The chain employs TRBV23 and TRBJ1-2. Germline V gives CDR1 KGHTA, CDR2 FQNQQP. This CDR3 is built from 14 residues. The CDR3 bases that were read are TGCTCCAGCAGTCCCCGGCGGGAAGACTCCGACTACACC. Its protein is CSSSPRREDSDYT. From start to end, the CDR3 is CSSSPRREDSDYTF. Full variable domain (missing parts from reference TRBV23 and TRBJ1-2): DAAVTQKPRYLIKMKGQEAEMKCIPEKGHTAVFWYQQKQSKELKFLIYFQNQQPLDQIDMVKERFSAVCPSSSLCSLGIRTCEAEDSALYLCSSSPRREDSDYTFGSGTRLLVI.

The sample holds a few counts of this clone. Genes and germline come from the mouse. The CDR3 loop is CASSPTGTNERLFF. The covered CDR3 bases are TGTGCCAGCAGTCCGACAGGGACCAACGAAAGATTATTT. The chain has TRBV26 and TRBJ1-4; TRBD1 matches at 7 bases. The read halts 1 residue ahead of the CDR3 end, with the missing end drawn from the germline J gene. The germline gives CDR1 KGHPV, CDR2 FQNQEV (reference sequence). J was trimmed by 3 bases and V by 4 bases; bases with no gene match: 2. This CDR3 has 14 amino acids.

A remark on this clone: The gene names given are mouse names. The read stops 1 residue short of the end of the CDR3; the missing end is completed from the germline J gene. The V and J genes are TRBV3 and TRBJ2-3, with 9 bases identical to TRBD2. The V and J ends lost 4 bases and 3 bases, in that order; junction bases with no gene match: 2. Germline CDR1 reads SNHLY; CDR2 reads FYNGKV (reference sequence). CDR3 size: 14 residues. Here the CDR3 reads CASSSGLGAETLYF. The DNA read from the CDR3 is TGTGCCAGCAGCTCGGGACTGGGAGCAGAAACGCTGTAT.

By share of the sample, this clone is medium-sized. Gene names and germline refer to mouse. The sequence runs out 1 residue before the end of the CDR3; the remainder is reconstructed from the germline J gene. The rearrangement links TRBV16 to TRBJ2-7, with 11 bases identical to TRBD2. CDR1 is SGHSA and CDR2 is FRNQAP in the germline V gene. V was pared by 0 bases and J by 7 bases, with 2 bases of the junction left unmatched. CDR3 length equals 14 residues. The CDR3: CASSLETGGEEQYF. The CDR3 DNA, read in part, is TGTGCAAGCAGCTTAGAGACTGGGGGGGAGGAACAGTAC. The full variable domain, its missing parts supplied by reference TRBV16 and TRBJ2-7, is NAGVIQTPRHKVTGKGQEATLWCEPISGHSAVFWYRQTIVQGLEFLTYFRNQAPIDDSGMPKERFSAQMPNQSHSTLKIQSTQPQDSAVYLCASSLETGGEEQYFGPGTRLTVL.

On this clone itself: Mouse gene names apply. The sequence runs out 1 residue before the end of the CDR3; the remainder is reconstructed from the germline J gene. V and J are TRBV3 and TRBJ2-7; D call uncertain. CDR3 length: 12 residues. Germline CDR1 reads SNHLY; CDR2 reads FYNGKV (reference sequence). V was clipped by 2 bases and J by 3 bases, with 5 bases between them. The CDR3 sequence is CASSLRYYEQYF. The covered CDR3 bases are TGTGCCAGCAGCTTACGGTACTATGAACAGTAC.

For this clone: Mouse gene names and germline throughout. The read ends 1 residue before the CDR3 terminus; that terminus is restored from the germline J gene. J is TRBJ1-3 and V is TRBV26; possibly TRBD1 for D (6 bases). Germline CDR1 is KGHPV and CDR2 is FQNQEV (reference sequence). The length of the CDR3 is 14 residues. V dropped 1 base and J dropped 4 bases, with 8 bases sitting between them. CDR3 bases read: TGTGCCAGCAGTCTGTGGGGGCAAGGAAATACGCTCTAT. This encodes CASSLWGQGNTLY. The entire CDR3 sequence reads CASSLWGQGNTLYF.

In regard to this clone: These gene names are mouse names. Sequencing ends 1 residue short of the CDR3 end; the germline J gene provides the rest. The gene calls are TRBV26 and TRBJ2-7; 7 bases agree with TRBD2. V shed 6 bases, J shed 4 bases, and the junction held 0 bases outside the gene matches. The CDR3 spans 11 residues. CDR1 is KGHPV and CDR2 is FQNQEV in the germline V gene (reference sequence). CDR3 residues: CASRTGYEQYF. The part of the CDR3 DNA that was read is TGTGCCAGCAGGACTGGGTATGAACAGTAC.

With regard to this clone: Gene names are the mouse ones. Sequencing ends 1 residue short of the CDR3 end; the germline J gene provides the rest. This sequence joins TRBV3 and TRBJ2-1, with 10 bases fitting TRBD2. The trim removed 5 bases at V and 4 bases at J, leaving 5 bases unmatched. Germline CDR1 SNHLY, CDR2 FYNGKV (reference sequence). This CDR3 contains 15 residues. The CDR3 bases that were read are TGTGCCAGCAGCACGGACTGGGGGAGGTATGCTGAGCAGTTC. Encoded protein: CASSTDWGRYAEQF. The full CDR3 is CASSTDWGRYAEQFF.

With respect to this clone: The gene names here belong to mouse. The read ends 1 residue early relative to the CDR3; the germline J gene fills the gap. The rearrangement uses TRBV15 and TRBJ2-5, with TRBD1 matching 8 bases. The junction had 2 bases not matched to a gene; V was cut back by 3 bases and J by 0 bases. CDR3 length: 15 amino acids. Per the germline V gene, CDR1 is SGHND and CDR2 is FRSKSL. The covered CDR3 bases are TGTGCCAGCAGTTTGACAGGGGTTAACCAAGACACCCAGTAC. This gives the protein CASSLTGVNQDTQY. The entire CDR3 protein is CASSLTGVNQDTQYF.

This clone occurred a few times. Mouse gene names and germline throughout. Read coverage stops 1 residue before the CDR3 terminus; the germline J gene supplies the remainder. This chain joins TRBV31 and TRBJ2-2; D tentatively reads TRBD1 or TRBD2 (5 bases each). This CDR3 spans 15 amino acids. The V gene's germline CDR1 is GKSSPN and CDR2 SITVG. Trimming shortened V by 0 bases and J by 4 bases, and 12 bases separated the two germline ends. CDR3 bases read: TGTGCCTGGAGTCTAGTGAAGGGGACCACCGGGCAGCTCTAC. Translated: CAWSLVKGTTGQLY. The entire CDR3 is CAWSLVKGTTGQLYF.

Worth noting for this clone: Gene names follow the mouse nomenclature. The read ends 1 residue before the CDR3 terminus; that terminus is restored from the germline J gene. This chain connects TRBV26 to TRBJ2-1; tentatively, D is TRBD2 (5 bases). The ends were cut back, 2 bases at V and 0 bases at J, with 8 bases in the middle. Germline V CDR1 and CDR2: KGHPV, FQNQEV (reference sequence). The CDR3 length is 15 residues. The sequenced CDR3 bases are TGTGCCAGCAGTCTGGCAGGACTTAACTATGCTGAGCAGTTC. Protein sequence: CASSLAGLNYAEQF. The CDR3 in its entirety is CASSLAGLNYAEQFF.

Of note for this clone: Mouse gene names apply. The sequenced fragment ends 1 residue before the CDR3 boundary, so the rest is inferred from the germline J gene. The chain carries TRBV3 and TRBJ2-2, with TRBD1 as a possible D gene (5 bases). CDR3 length equals 14 residues. The germline CDR1 and CDR2 sequences are SNHLY and FYNGKV (reference sequence). With 5 bases removed from V and 1 base from J, the gap between germline ends came to 8 bases. The CDR3 bases that were read are TGTGCCAGCAGCCCTCAGGGAAACACCGGGCAGCTCTAC. This gives the protein CASSPQGNTGQLY. The entire CDR3 is CASSPQGNTGQLYF. The variable domain in full, with the rest retrieved from reference TRBV3 and TRBJ2-2, is GPKVLQIPSHQIIDMGQMVTLNCDPVSNHLYFYWYKQILGQQMEFLVNFYNGKVMEKSKLFKDQFSVERPDGSYFTLKIQPTALEDSAVYFCASSPQGNTGQLYFGEGSKLTVL.

Points on this clone: Mouse gene names and germline throughout. From the germline J gene comes the end of the CDR3, since the read stops 1 residue before it. This chain joins TRBV23 and TRBJ2-5; the table's D call, TRBD2, was not checked against the DNA. This CDR3 comprises 14 residues. CDR1 KGHTA and CDR2 FQNQQP come from the germline V gene. CDR3 sequence reads: CSSRPGGASDTQYF. The CDR3 DNA, read in part, is TGCTCCAGCAGACCTGGGGGGGCTTCAGACACCCAGTAC. The full variable domain, rest sourced from reference TRBV23 and TRBJ2-5, is DAAVTQKPRYLIKMKGQEAEMKCIPEKGHTAVFWYQQKQSKELKFLIYFQNQQPLDQIDMVKERFSAVCPSSSLCSLGIRTCEAEDSALYLCSSRPGGASDTQYFGPGTRLLVL.

On this clone itself: The gene names here belong to mouse. The read stops 1 residue short of the end of the CDR3; the missing end is completed from the germline J gene. V usage is TRBV12-1 and J usage is TRBJ2-3, with 14 positions matching TRBD2. There are 18 residues in the CDR3. Germline CDR1 is SGHSN and CDR2 is HYEKVE. V trimming: 0 bases; J trimming: 0 bases; junction bases outside the gene matches: 4. The sequenced part of the CDR3 DNA is TGTGCCAGCTCTCTCTGGGACTGGGGGGGCCCTAGTGCAGAAACGCTGTAT. This encodes CASSLWDWGGPSAETLY. In full, the CDR3 reads CASSLWDWGGPSAETLYF.

In the case of this clone: Mouse gene names and germline throughout. From the germline J gene comes the end of the CDR3, since the read stops 1 residue before it. This chain uses TRBV5 with TRBJ2-1, with 8 bases lining up with TRBD2. Germline V lookup: CDR1 LGHNA, CDR2 YNLKQL (reference sequence). Losses at the gene ends were 0 bases for V and 4 bases for J; bases not matched to a gene: 2. This CDR3 has 15 residues. The sequenced part of the CDR3 DNA is TGTGCCAGCAGCCAAGAGGGGGGGCGATATGCTGAGCAGTTC. It encodes CASSQEGGRYAEQF. The whole CDR3 is CASSQEGGRYAEQFF.

This clone was counted only a few times. Gene names are the mouse ones. The observed sequence ends 1 residue before the CDR3 terminus, with the missing tail filled in from the germline J gene. The same CDR3 arises from other DNA sequences in this sample as well. The chain joins TRBV26 to TRBJ2-3; possible D gene TRBD1, 6 bases. The V gene's germline CDR1 is KGHPV and CDR2 FQNQEV (reference sequence). The V and J ends lost 2 bases and 3 bases respectively, with 6 bases between them. The CDR3 extends over 13 amino acids. The part of the CDR3 DNA that was read is TGTGCCAGCAGTCTGCAGGGGGCAGAAACGCTGTAT. This gives the protein CASSLQGAETLY. The full CDR3 protein is CASSLQGAETLYF.

Remarks on this clone: Each gene name is a mouse one. Sequencing ends 1 residue short of the CDR3 end; the germline J gene provides the rest. The V and J genes are TRBV13-1 and TRBJ2-7; D uncertain. From germline, CDR1 is NSHNY and CDR2 SYGAGN. Trimming pared 0 bases from V and 6 bases from J, leaving 4 bases between. This CDR3 has 11 amino acids. Partial CDR3 DNA: TGTGCCAGCAGTGATGATGTTGAACAGTAC. Translating it yields CASSDDVEQY. The whole CDR3 reads CASSDDVEQYF.

With regard to this clone: Mouse gene names and germline throughout. The read is 1 residue too short to cover the CDR3 end, so that end is filled in from the germline J gene. The V and J genes are TRBV17 and TRBJ1-1; a weak D match, TRBD1 (5 bases). There are 13 residues in the CDR3. V gave up 6 bases and J gave up 1 base, with 9 bases separating them. Germline assignment: CDR1 MNHDT and CDR2 YYDKIL. The sequenced part of the CDR3 DNA is TGTGCTAGCAGGCAGGGATGGAACACAGAAGTCTTC. It codes for CASRQGWNTEVF. The full-length CDR3 reads as CASRQGWNTEVFF.